This TCR beta chain comes out of a study of PD-1 blockade in mismatch repair-deficient tumors. For the study at large: Patients had about 13 mismatch repair-deficient cancer types and were previously treated and progressing. Study results and caveats: Tumor-resident clones, often absent from pretreatment blood, expanded after pembrolizumab and then contracted.

Profiled with immunoSEQ multiplex PCR; TCRdb holds only in-frame clones, not every one. The sample contains approximately 50,000 clones, around 80% of which appear only once. Note on this clone: Its antigen is not known. A read error may produce the germline difference seen at one junction end.

The CDR3 extends over 13 amino acids. CDR1 SSHAT and CDR2 FNYEAQ come from the germline V gene (reference sequence). PCR or immunohistochemistry showed mismatch repair deficiency in every enrolled patient. TCRs were sequenced from three patients responding to pembrolizumab. Material: peripheral blood, obtained 4 weeks after starting pembrolizumab. The chain joins TRBV7-7 to TRBJ2-6; D unclear. The sequence was collected from an adult with mismatch repair-deficient cancer. The CDR3 spells CASSESGANVLTF. CDR3 DNA sequence: TGTGCTAGCAGCGAGTCTGGGGCCAACGTCCTGACTTTC.